This T cell receptor beta chain was sequenced in a study of human T cells and chemical hapten exposure. At the level of the study: Alopecia areata, totalis or universalis was found in mostly female patients.

MiXCR, applied by TCRdb to the RACE reads, yields one record per CDR3 protein. The sample contains around 160,000 distinct CDR3 sequences, roughly 15% of which appear only once. This clonotype was observed a few times. Antigen: not known. Time point in this sample: patch test 1, 2 weeks after DPC sensitization. The treatment was: therapeutic diphenylcyclopropenone sensitization with weekly scalp DPC. Every donor had alopecia and was 18 to 70 years old; all were suitable for DPC. General study findings and limits: Large CDR3 similarity clusters arose significantly more often from expanded TCRs than from controls. As the donors had alopecia, their immune response may differ from healthy people's.

CDR3 length: 11 amino acids. Per germline, CDR1 SQVTM and CDR2 ANQGSEA. Trimming left V 4 bases short and J 2 bases short, with 6 bases between. The source is a woman aged 25 to 39 with alopecia areata. Some clones in this sample may be carry-over from other donors' samples. The rearrangement links TRBV29-1 to TRBJ2-7, with D unresolved. The sequences come from whole blood, collected in connection with sensitization to the hapten diphenylcyclopropenone (DPC). The CDR3 protein is CSVGATYEQYF. DNA for the CDR3: TGCAGCGTTGGGGCGACCTACGAGCAGTACTTC.